The rows below give T cell receptor beta chains drawn from one sample of a study of chemoradiotherapy in HPV16-positive cancers. Measured with immunoSEQ multiplex PCR; TCRdb has only the in-frame clones, and not every one. This table holds about 5,900 clones, 55% to 80% found once. The sample was acquired from a patient who underwent chemoradiotherapy. The receptors shown here come from a human donor with HPV-associated anogenital cancer. Each CDR3 is given with its conserved first and last residue. Fields, in order: V gene, clone size, D gene, J gene, CDR3 protein, CDR3 DNA. D genes are given only for firm matches. A row's size may be missing; if present it is once, few, many or a size class.

TRBV4-3,.,.,TRBJ1-2,CASSQELLRLNGYTF,TGCGCCAGCAGCCAAGAGTTGCTGAGATTGAATGGCTACACCTTC
TRBV28,.,TRBD2,TRBJ2-5,CASTPGRGGPAIETQYF,TGTGCCAGCACCCCGGGGCGGGGGGGGCCGGCAATAGAGACCCAGTACTTC
TRBV4-1,.,.,TRBJ1-5,CASSPVPQGYSNQPQHF,TGCGCCAGCAGCCCGGTCCCACAGGGATATAGCAATCAGCCCCAGCATTTT
TRBV7-9,.,TRBD1,TRBJ1-6,CASSLSTGGRTLHF,TGTGCCAGCAGCTTATCGACAGGGGGGAGAACCCTCCACTTT
TRBV7-9,few,TRBD1,TRBJ2-7,CASSYGTGGQYEQYF,TGTGCCAGCAGCTACGGGACAGGGGGCCAGTACGAGCAGTACTTC
TRBV7-8,.,TRBD2,TRBJ2-1,CASRPGGLGEQFF,TGTGCCAGCAGGCCGGGGGGGCTGGGTGAGCAGTTCTTC
TRBV6-1,.,.,TRBJ2-7,CASQDSTYEQYF,TGTGCCAGCCAAGATTCTACCTACGAGCAGTACTTC
TRBV28,.,TRBD2,TRBJ2-2,CASRPIAGGNTGELFF,TGTGCCAGCAGGCCCATAGCGGGAGGGAACACCGGGGAGCTGTTTTTT
TRBV5-1,.,TRBD2,TRBJ2-3,CASSYGGGPDTQYF,TGCGCCAGCAGCTACGGGGGGGGTCCAGATACGCAGTATTTT
TRBV25-1,.,.,TRBJ2-1,CASSAPGESSYNEQFF,TGTGCCAGCAGTGCCCCCGGGGAGAGCTCCTACAATGAGCAGTTCTTC
TRBV5-1,once,TRBD2,TRBJ2-5,CASSLVAGKETQYF,TGCGCCAGCAGCTTAGTAGCGGGGAAGGAGACCCAGTACTTC
TRBV5-1,.,TRBD2,TRBJ2-1,CASTGGTLHDEQFF,TGCGCCAGCACCGGGGGGACCTTACACGATGAGCAGTTCTTC
TRBV5-6,few,.,TRBJ1-2,CASSRRGGNYGYTF,TGTGCCAGCAGCCGGCGGGGGGGTAACTATGGCTACACCTTC
TRBV18,.,.,TRBJ1-2,CASSPGQDYGYTF,TGTGCCAGCTCACCGGGACAAGACTATGGCTACACCTTC
TRBV19,.,TRBD1,TRBJ1-2,CASSIETGDYGYTF,TGTGCCAGTAGTATTGAGACAGGGGACTATGGCTACACCTTC
TRBV4-2,.,.,TRBJ2-2,CASSQDRLRTGELFF,TGTGCCAGCAGCCAGGACAGATTGAGGACCGGGGAGCTGTTTTTT
TRBV28,.,.,TRBJ1-6,CASSLGKSPLHF,TGTGCCAGCAGTTTGGGGAAATCACCCCTCCACTTT
TRBV18,few,.,TRBJ1-4,CASSPALGGVPKVF,TGTGCCAGCTCACCCGCCTTGGGGGGGGTCCCGAAAGTTTTT